A single sample is the source of the 27 T cell receptor beta chains below, sequenced in a study of T cells after yellow fever vaccination. From the 5' RACE reads, TCRdb called clonotypes with MiXCR, one entry per CDR3 protein. Among around 550,000 distinct CDR3 sequences listed, over 15% were seen once. Sequenced material: PBMCs, taken 15 days after the yellow fever booster vaccination. Source of these receptors: a man in his thirties or forties who received the YFV17D yellow fever vaccine.

The chain uses TRBV7-2 and TRBJ1-6; 7 bases map to TRBD1. CDR3 length equals 14 residues. Germline values: CDR1 SGHTA, CDR2 FQGNSA. With V trimmed by 5 bases and J by 8 bases, 6 bases remained unmatched. The CDR3 nucleotides are TGTGCCAGCAGCCTCGGGACAGCCTATTCACCCCTCCACTTT. Translation: CASSLGTAYSPLHF.

The table lists this clonotype with a few counts. This rearrangement joins TRBV15 to TRBJ1-3, with D uncertain. There are 17 residues in the CDR3. Germline assignment: CDR1 LNHNV and CDR2 YYDKDF (reference sequence). Trimming pared 0 bases from V and 1 base from J, leaving 13 bases between. The CDR3 loop reads CATSRDQPKGSGNTIYF. DNA of the CDR3: TGTGCCACCAGCAGAGATCAGCCGAAGGGATCTGGAAACACCATATATTTT.

The chain is built from TRBV19 and TRBJ2-2; no clear D gene. V lost 6 bases and J lost 6, with 8 bases in between. This CDR3 is built from 12 residues. Germline CDR1 reads LNHDA; CDR2 reads SQIVND (reference sequence). CDR3 sequence (DNA): TGTGCCAGTAGCCCCGTGCCCGGGGAGCTGTTTTTT. It yields the protein CASSPVPGELFF.

This clonotype was seen many times. For the CDR3, the DNA is TGTGCCAGCAGTCTCGGACTAGCGAAAGAGACCCAGTACTTC. It codes for CASSLGLAKETQYF. The rearrangement links TRBV12-3 or TRBV12-4 to TRBJ2-5, with 9 bases lining up with TRBD2. V shed 5 bases and J 3 bases; nucleotides not matched to a gene: 4. The CDR3 is made up of 14 amino acids.

This CDR3 is CASSPDLGGPYEQYF. CDR3 in DNA: TGCGCCAGCAGCCCGGACCTCGGGGGCCCCTACGAGCAGTACTTC. J is TRBJ2-7 and V is TRBV5-1; D may match TRBD1 or TRBD2 (6 bases each). The CDR3 covers 15 residues. Trimming removed 4 bases from V and 2 bases from J, with 16 bases in between. The germline V gene has CDR1 SGHRS and CDR2 YFSETQ. The complete variable domain, with remaining parts taken from reference TRBV5-1 and TRBJ2-7, reads KAGVTQTPRYLIKTRGQQVTLSCSPISGHRSVSWYQQTPGQGLQFLFEYFSETQRNKGNFPGRFSGRQFSNSRSEMNVSTLELGDSALYLCASSPDLGGPYEQYFGPGTRLTVT.

The chain recombines TRBV20-1 with TRBJ2-1; TRBD2 aligns across 8 bases. The CDR3 totals 16 residues. The germline V gene has CDR1 DFQATT and CDR2 SNEGSKA (reference sequence). With V trimmed by 6 bases and J by 1 base, 11 bases remained unmatched. The CDR3 loop is CSAPDYGRVSYNEQFF. CDR3 in DNA: TGCAGTGCCCCGGATTACGGGAGGGTGTCCTACAATGAGCAGTTCTTC.

This clonotype has only a few counts. The V gene is TRBV20-1, the J gene TRBJ2-3; 10 bases match TRBD2. Germline CDR1 reads DFQATT; CDR2 reads SNEGSKA (reference sequence). CDR3 length equals 15 residues. J was trimmed by 10 bases and V by 3 bases; bases with no gene match: 13. CDR3 protein: CSARSLAGESRAQYF. The CDR3 region has the DNA TGCAGTGCTAGGTCCCTAGCGGGAGAATCAAGGGCGCAGTATTTT.

A note on this clonotype: A much larger clone sits a single nucleotide away, making a read error possible. This rearrangement joins TRBV6-5 to TRBJ2-7, with D perhaps matching TRBD1 or TRBD2 (5 bases each). Germline loops: CDR1 MNHEY, CDR2 SVGAGI. V lost 2 bases to trimming and J lost 1 base, with 6 bases between them. There are 13 residues in the CDR3. CDR3 sequence (DNA): TGTGCCAGCAGTTACGAGGGGTCCTACGAGCAGTACTTC. The encoded protein is CASSYEGSYEQYF.

Here the CDR3 reads CASRETGVSNQPQHF. The CDR3 coding sequence is TGTGCCAGTAGGGAAACAGGGGTGAGCAATCAGCCCCAGCATTTT. The gene calls are TRBV19 and TRBJ1-5; 7 positions agree with TRBD1. With V trimmed by 6 bases and J by 1 base, 6 bases remained unmatched. From germline, CDR1 is LNHDA and CDR2 SQIVND (reference sequence). This CDR3 has 15 amino acids.

This chain joins TRBV12-3 or TRBV12-4 and TRBJ2-1, with D tentatively TRBD2 (6 bases). The CDR3 loop spans 14 amino acids. The V gene lost 0 bases and the J gene lost 8 bases, with 11 bases spanning the gap. The CDR3 coding sequence is TGTGCCAGCAGTTTAGCCGGGGGAGTCCATGAGCAGTTCTTC. Protein sequence: CASSLAGGVHEQFF.

This chain links TRBV18 with TRBJ2-5; D not certain. V was shortened by 1 base and J by 1 base, with 7 bases between the two germline ends. The CDR3 runs to 14 residues. CDR1 is KGHSH, CDR2 LQKENI, per germline. CDR3 loop: CASSPRAAQETQYF. DNA for the CDR3: TGTGCCAGCTCACCACGGGCAGCCCAAGAGACCCAGTACTTC.

The J gene is TRBJ2-3, the V gene TRBV14; no reliable D call. V dropped 4 bases and J dropped 0 bases, with 11 bases sitting between them. CDR1 SGHDN and CDR2 FVKESK come from the germline V gene. This CDR3 is 15 amino acids long. The CDR3 region is CASSRSILSTDTQYF. Written as DNA, the CDR3 is TGTGCCAGCAGCCGCTCTATACTTAGCACAGATACGCAGTATTTT.

This clonotype was detected a few times. The chain employs TRBV9 and TRBJ2-5; 8 nucleotides match TRBD2. The CDR3 sequence is 15 residues long. Germline CDR1 and CDR2: SGDLS and YYNGEE. V trimming: 2 bases; J trimming: 1 base; junction bases outside the gene matches: 4. Here the CDR3 reads CASSVSGAAQETQYF. CDR3 coding DNA: TGTGCCAGCAGCGTTAGCGGGGCCGCCCAAGAGACCCAGTACTTC.

The chain employs TRBV20-1 and TRBJ2-3; D is ambiguous. CDR3 length: 14 residues. Trimming stripped 0 bases from V and 0 bases from J, with 7 bases between. Germline-derived CDR1 and CDR2 are DFQATT and SNEGSKA (reference sequence). CDR3 nucleotides: TGCAGTGCTAGAGATGTAGAAAGCACAGATACGCAGTATTTT. Protein product: CSARDVESTDTQYF.

This chain joins TRBV20-1 and TRBJ2-3, with 8 bases that match TRBD2. This CDR3 is 11 amino acids long. CDR1 is DFQATT and CDR2 is SNEGSKA in the germline V gene (reference sequence). Unmatched junction bases numbered 9, after V lost 5 bases and J lost 14 bases. DNA of the CDR3: TGCAGTGCTCAACCGGGACTAGAAGCGTATTTT. It encodes CSAQPGLEAYF.

This clonotype was seen once. The genes are TRBV29-1 and TRBJ2-5; 8 bases agree with TRBD1. Germline V CDR1 and CDR2: SQVTM, ANQGSEA. V was pared by 6 bases and J by 7 bases, with 10 bases of the junction left unmatched. This CDR3 comprises 13 residues. The CDR3 loop reads CSVADRDARTQYF. In nucleotides, the CDR3 is TGCAGCGTCGCGGACAGGGATGCTAGGACCCAGTACTTC. Supplemented by reference TRBV29-1 and TRBJ2-5, the full variable domain reads SAVISQKPSRDICQRGTSLTIQCQVDSQVTMMFWYRQQPGQSLTLIATANQGSEATYESGFVIDKFPISRPNLTFSTLTVSNMSPEDSSIYLCSVADRDARTQYFGPGTRLLVL.

The chain has TRBV12-3 or TRBV12-4 and TRBJ2-1, with D tentatively TRBD1 (5 bases). The CDR3 covers 16 residues. Between the trimmed V and J ends, which lost 5 bases and 1 base, there was a span of 15 bases. The CDR3 DNA sequence: TGTGCCAGCAGTCCCAGGGTTTTTGGGTCCTACAATGAGCAGTTCTTC. This sequence encodes CASSPRVFGSYNEQFF.

This clonotype was detected a few times. This chain uses TRBV24-1 with TRBJ2-2, with a possible D match to TRBD1 (5 bases). The CDR3 loop spans 16 amino acids. CDR1 and CDR2 from the germline V gene are KGHDR and SFDVKD. Trimming shortened V by 2 bases and J by 0 bases, and 9 bases separated the two germline ends. The CDR3 DNA follows: TGTGCCACCAGTGATTCGACAGCTGCGAACACCGGGGAGCTGTTTTTT. Its translation: CATSDSTAANTGELFF.

CDR3 sequence: CATSLAGGMTDTQYF. CDR3 nucleotide sequence: TGTGCCACCAGTCTAGCGGGAGGAATGACAGATACGCAGTATTTT. This chain uses TRBV24-1 with TRBJ2-3; TRBD2 aligns across 11 bases. The V segment lost 6 bases and the J segment 3 bases; nucleotides outside the gene matches: 4. The V gene's germline CDR1 is KGHDR and CDR2 SFDVKD. CDR3 length: 15 residues.

This clonotype was counted only a few times. The chain joins TRBV11-2 to TRBJ2-7; the match to TRBD1 covers 10 bases. V was pared by 1 base and J by 6 bases, with 9 bases of the junction left unmatched. CDR3 size: 16 residues. In germline, CDR1 is SGHAT, CDR2 FQNNGV. CDR3 protein: CASSLGNPGTGAEQYF. CDR3 coding DNA: TGTGCCAGCAGCTTAGGGAATCCCGGGACAGGGGCCGAGCAGTACTTC.

This chain uses TRBV5-1 with TRBJ2-5, with D hard to call. Germline V lookup: CDR1 SGHRS, CDR2 YFSETQ. V was pared by 5 bases and J by 4 bases, with 21 bases between. The CDR3 consists of 16 residues. The CDR3: CASSISSPVWGETQYF. The CDR3, as DNA: TGCGCCAGCAGTATCTCGTCACCTGTATGGGGAGAGACCCAGTACTTC.

This chain connects TRBV7-2 to TRBJ2-1; D is unresolved. The V end was cut by 5 bases, the J end by 8 bases, with 7 bases between. The CDR3 consists of 11 residues. The germline gives CDR1 SGHTA, CDR2 FQGNSA. DNA of the CDR3: TGTGCCAGCAGCGAGACCCATGAGCAGTTCTTC. It yields the protein CASSETHEQFF. The full variable domain, its missing parts supplied by reference TRBV7-2 and TRBJ2-1, is GAGVSQSPSNKVTEKGKDVELRCDPISGHTALYWYRQSLGQGLEFLIYFQGNSAPDKSGLPSDRFSAERTGGSVSTLTIQRTQQEDSAVYLCASSETHEQFFGPGTRLTVL.

This clonotype was detected only a few times. The J gene is TRBJ2-3, the V gene TRBV20-1; either TRBD1 or TRBD2 may supply D (5 bases each). This CDR3 is 13 amino acids long. Germline CDR1 DFQATT, CDR2 SNEGSKA (reference sequence). Trimming took 1 base from V and 5 from J, leaving 10 bases between them. The CDR3 is CSARGGNGDTQYF. CDR3 coding DNA: TGCAGTGCTAGAGGGGGGAATGGAGATACGCAGTATTTT.

This clonotype turned up a few times. The gene calls are TRBV6-5 and TRBJ2-7, with D tentatively TRBD1 or TRBD2 (5 bases each). The CDR3 sequence is 16 residues long. V gave up 0 bases and J gave up 1 base, with 13 bases separating them. Germline V CDR1 and CDR2: MNHEY, SVGAGI. Here the CDR3 DNA reads TGTGCCAGCAGTTACTCATCAGGGACCCGGTCCTACGAGCAGTACTTC. Translated: CASSYSSGTRSYEQYF.

The chain couples TRBV4-1 to TRBJ2-3; 12 bases line up with TRBD2. Trimming cost V 4 bases and J 0 bases; bases outside gene matches: 8. This CDR3 region has 18 residues. Germline CDR1 and CDR2: MGHRA and YSYEKL. Written as DNA, the CDR3 is TGCGCCAGCAGCCCTATACTAGCGGGAGGTTCCAGCACAGATACGCAGTATTTT. The encoded protein is CASSPILAGGSSTDTQYF.

This clonotype was found a few times. The V and J genes are TRBV11-2 and TRBJ2-7; the D call may be TRBD1 or TRBD2 (5 bases each). Looked up from germline, CDR1 is SGHAT and CDR2 is FQNNGV. Between the trimmed V and J ends, which lost 2 bases and 6 bases, there was a span of 32 bases. The CDR3 runs to 20 residues. DNA for the CDR3: TGTGCCAGCAGCTTACGGCCTCCGTCCGATACCCGGGACGCCCAACTCGAGCAGTACTTC. Its protein is CASSLRPPSDTRDAQLEQYF.

The V call is TRBV11-2, the J call TRBJ2-1; 8 bases agree with TRBD1. After removal of 1 base from V and 2 bases from J, the junction contained 10 bases not matched to a gene. Per the germline V gene, CDR1 is SGHAT and CDR2 is FQNNGV. The CDR3 has 18 amino acids. CDR3 in amino acids: CASSLVIRGRLTYNEQFF. The CDR3 DNA is TGTGCCAGCAGCTTAGTTATCAGGGGGCGCCTCACCTACAATGAGCAGTTCTTC.